Below, one T cell receptor beta chain is given with its context. The antigen is undetermined. Trimming took 5 bases from V and 7 from J; bases not matched to a gene: 10. Germline assignment: CDR1 DFQATT and CDR2 SNEGSKA (reference sequence). The CDR3 loop spans 13 amino acids. Amplified regions were TCR beta CDR3 sequences from RNA transcripts. HTBI primers were used for first-round RT-PCR of the TCR CDR3. A single record per CDR3 protein comes from TCRdb applying MiXCR to the multiplex PCR reads. The table has under 350,000 distinct CDR3 sequences, around 23% seen once. Together with thyroid ultrasound, orbital computed tomography, serum thyroxine and TRAb, clinical symptoms were used for diagnoses. The authors obtained PBMCs from 7.5 to 10 ml of fresh peripheral blood. The sample originates from a study of T cells in Graves' hyperthyroidism and ophthalmopathy. Study results and limitations: Blood shared most expanded thyroid clonotypes above 0.001. A 13 V-J signature model discriminated ophthalmopathy versus stable hyperthyroidism.

The sequence was obtained from a woman between 45 and 60 years old with Graves' hyperthyroidism. V usage is TRBV20-1 and J usage is TRBJ1-2, with 7 bases that match TRBD1. The specimen sequenced was blood. CDR3 DNA sequence: TGCAGTGCTTCACAGGGGCGGCTCCGTGGCTACACCTTC. Translating it yields CSASQGRLRGYTF.